This T cell receptor beta chain was recorded in a study of T cell responses to AZD1222 COVID-19 vaccine. The study's findings and limits: The donors showed a predominance of white British ancestry and of females, with possible underestimation of clonal diversity. Variant regions that are unmutated are reportedly the target of nearly half of spike-specific TCRs. Sampled repertoires all dated from after the peak T cell response. Only five or six individuals given AZD1222 were seropositive at baseline.

Points on this clone: Its antigen remains unknown.

Sequencing was performed with immunoSEQ multiplex PCR; in TCRdb, only in-frame clones are kept and a portion is missing. The sample has 250,000 to 300,000 clones; around 93% are singletons. CDR1 and CDR2 from the germline V gene are ENHRY and SYGVKD. V gave up 4 bases and J gave up 0 bases; unmatched junction bases: 12. The CDR3 has 18 residues. This sequence joins TRBV10-3 and TRBJ1-1, with 9 bases fitting TRBD1. The sequence was obtained from an adult who received the AZD1222 COVID-19 vaccine. This specimen consisted of peripheral blood, obtained 28 days after the second AZD1222 dose. The CDR3 region has the DNA TGTGCCATCAGTGGGACCTTACAGGGGGCCTACATGAACACTGAAGCTTTCTTT. This gives the protein CAISGTLQGAYMNTEAFF.